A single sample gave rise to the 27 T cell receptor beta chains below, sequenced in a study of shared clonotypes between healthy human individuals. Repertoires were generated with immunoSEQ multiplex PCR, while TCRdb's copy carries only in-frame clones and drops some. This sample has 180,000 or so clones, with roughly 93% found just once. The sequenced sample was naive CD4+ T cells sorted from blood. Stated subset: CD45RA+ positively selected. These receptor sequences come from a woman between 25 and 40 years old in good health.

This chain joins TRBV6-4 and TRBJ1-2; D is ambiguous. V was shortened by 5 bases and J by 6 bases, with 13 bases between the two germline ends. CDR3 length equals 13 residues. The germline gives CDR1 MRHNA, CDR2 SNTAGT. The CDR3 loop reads CASSTRVGDGYTF. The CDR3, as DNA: TGTGCCAGCAGTACGAGAGTGGGAGATGGCTACACCTTC.

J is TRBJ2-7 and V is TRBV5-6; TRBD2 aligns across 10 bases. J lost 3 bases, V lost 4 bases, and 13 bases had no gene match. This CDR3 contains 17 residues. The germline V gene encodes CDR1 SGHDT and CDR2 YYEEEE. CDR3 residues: CASSGSGRGSFDYEQYF. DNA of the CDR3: TGTGCCAGCAGCGGGAGCGGGAGGGGAAGTTTTGACTACGAGCAGTACTTC.

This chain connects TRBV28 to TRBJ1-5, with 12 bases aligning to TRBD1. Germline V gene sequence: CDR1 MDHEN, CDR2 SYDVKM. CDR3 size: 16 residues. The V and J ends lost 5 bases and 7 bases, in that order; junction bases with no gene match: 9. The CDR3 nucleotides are TGTGCCAGCAGTCAGATAGAGGGACAGGGGGCACAGCCCCAGCATTTT. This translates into CASSQIEGQGAQPQHF.

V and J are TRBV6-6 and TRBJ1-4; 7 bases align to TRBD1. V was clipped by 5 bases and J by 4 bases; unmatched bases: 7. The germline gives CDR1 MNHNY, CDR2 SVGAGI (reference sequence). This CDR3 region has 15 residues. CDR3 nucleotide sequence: TGTGCCAGCAGTAAGCAAGGGGGCGGTAATGAAAAACTGTTTTTT. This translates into CASSKQGGGNEKLFF.

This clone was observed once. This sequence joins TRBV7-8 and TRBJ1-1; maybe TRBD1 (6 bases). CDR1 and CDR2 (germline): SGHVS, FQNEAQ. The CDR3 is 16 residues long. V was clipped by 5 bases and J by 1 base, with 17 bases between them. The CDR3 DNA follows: TGTGCCAGCAGCCCCGGGGTCAGGGGCGGGAACACTGAAGCTTTCTTT. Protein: CASSPGVRGGNTEAFF.

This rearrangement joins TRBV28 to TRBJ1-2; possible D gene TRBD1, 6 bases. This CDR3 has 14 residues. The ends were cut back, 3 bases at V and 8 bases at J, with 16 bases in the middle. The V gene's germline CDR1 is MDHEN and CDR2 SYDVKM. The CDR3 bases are TGTGCCAGCAGTTTCCTGGACAGTGGGATCGGCTACACCTTC. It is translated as CASSFLDSGIGYTF.

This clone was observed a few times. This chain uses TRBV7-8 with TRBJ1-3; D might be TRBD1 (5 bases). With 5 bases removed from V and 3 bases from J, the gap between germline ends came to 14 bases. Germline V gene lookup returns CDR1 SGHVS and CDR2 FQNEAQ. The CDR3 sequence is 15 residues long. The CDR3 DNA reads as TGTGCCAGCAGCCTTGACAGCCGCGGTGGAAACACCATATATTTT. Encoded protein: CASSLDSRGGNTIYF.

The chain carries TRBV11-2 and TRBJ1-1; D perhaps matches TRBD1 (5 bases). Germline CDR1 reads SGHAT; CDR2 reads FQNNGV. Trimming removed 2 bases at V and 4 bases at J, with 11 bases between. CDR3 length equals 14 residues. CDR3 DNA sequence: TGTGCCAGCAGCTTATCCGGGGGGGGCACTGAAGCTTTCTTT. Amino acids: CASSLSGGGTEAFF.

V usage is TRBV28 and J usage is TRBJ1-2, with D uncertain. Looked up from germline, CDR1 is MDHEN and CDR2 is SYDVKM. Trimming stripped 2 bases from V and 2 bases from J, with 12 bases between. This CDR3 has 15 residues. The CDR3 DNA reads TGTGCCAGCAGTTTAGTAGGCGGGTTGAACTATGGCTACACCTTC. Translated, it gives CASSLVGGLNYGYTF.

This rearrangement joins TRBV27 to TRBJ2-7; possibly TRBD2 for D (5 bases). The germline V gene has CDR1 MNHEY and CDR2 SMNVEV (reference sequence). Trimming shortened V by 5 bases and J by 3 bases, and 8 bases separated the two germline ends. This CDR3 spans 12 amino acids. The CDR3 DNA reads TGTGCCAGCAGTGCTAGCCGCTACGAGCAGTACTTC. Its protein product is CASSASRYEQYF.

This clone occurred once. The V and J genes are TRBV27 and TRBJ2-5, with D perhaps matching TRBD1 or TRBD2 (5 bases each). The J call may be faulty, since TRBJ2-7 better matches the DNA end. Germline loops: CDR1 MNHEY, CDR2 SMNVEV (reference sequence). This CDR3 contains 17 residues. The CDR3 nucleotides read TGTGCCAGCAGTTTATTCTCTAGTGGGGGAGAACATTACGAGCAGTACTTC. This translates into CASSLFSSGGEHYEQYF.

The CDR3: CASSTLAGPYEQYF. CDR3 DNA: TGCGCCAGCAGCACCTTAGCGGGGCCCTACGAGCAGTACTTC. This chain joins TRBV5-1 and TRBJ2-7; 8 positions agree with TRBD2. The V gene end was trimmed by 4 bases and the J gene end by 2 bases; junction bases not matched to a gene: 5. Germline CDR1 reads SGHRS; CDR2 reads YFSETQ. The CDR3 spans 14 residues.

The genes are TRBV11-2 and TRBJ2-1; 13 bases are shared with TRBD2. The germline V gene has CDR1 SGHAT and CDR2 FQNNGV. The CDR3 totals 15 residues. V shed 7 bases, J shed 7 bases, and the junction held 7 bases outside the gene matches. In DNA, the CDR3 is TGTGCCAGCACCTCGGGACTAGCGGGACGGAATGAGCAGTTCTTC. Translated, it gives CASTSGLAGRNEQFF.

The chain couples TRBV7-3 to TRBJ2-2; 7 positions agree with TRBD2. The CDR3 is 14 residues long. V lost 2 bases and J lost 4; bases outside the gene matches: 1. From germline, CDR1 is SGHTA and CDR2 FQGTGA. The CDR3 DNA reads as TGTGCCAGCAGCTTACCTAGCGGCACCGGGGAGCTGTTTTTT. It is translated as CASSLPSGTGELFF.

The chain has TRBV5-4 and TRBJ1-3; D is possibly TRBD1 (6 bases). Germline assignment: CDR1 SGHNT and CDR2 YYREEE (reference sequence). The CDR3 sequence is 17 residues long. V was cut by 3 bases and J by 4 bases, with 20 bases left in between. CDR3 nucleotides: TGTGCCAGCAGCTCCCTTACGGGGGCCGCCGGAGGAAACACCATATATTTT. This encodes CASSSLTGAAGGNTIYF.

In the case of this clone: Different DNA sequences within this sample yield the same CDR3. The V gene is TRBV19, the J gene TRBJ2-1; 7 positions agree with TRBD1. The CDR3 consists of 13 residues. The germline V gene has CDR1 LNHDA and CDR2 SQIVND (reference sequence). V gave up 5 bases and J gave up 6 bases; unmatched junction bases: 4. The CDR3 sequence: CASSSGQSNEQFF. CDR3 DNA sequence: TGTGCCAGTAGTTCGGGACAGTCCAATGAGCAGTTCTTC.

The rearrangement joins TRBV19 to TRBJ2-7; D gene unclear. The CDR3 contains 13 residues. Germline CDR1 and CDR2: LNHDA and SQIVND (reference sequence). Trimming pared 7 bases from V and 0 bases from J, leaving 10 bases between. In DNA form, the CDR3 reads TGTGCCAGTACCTCTCCGGGCTCCTACGAGCAGTACTTC. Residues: CASTSPGSYEQYF.

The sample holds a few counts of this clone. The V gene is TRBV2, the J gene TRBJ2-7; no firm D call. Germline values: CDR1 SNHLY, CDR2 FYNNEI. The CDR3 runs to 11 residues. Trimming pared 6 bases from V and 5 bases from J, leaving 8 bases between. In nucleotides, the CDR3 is TGTGCCAGCAGCCTACACAACGAGCAGTACTTC. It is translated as CASSLHNEQYF.

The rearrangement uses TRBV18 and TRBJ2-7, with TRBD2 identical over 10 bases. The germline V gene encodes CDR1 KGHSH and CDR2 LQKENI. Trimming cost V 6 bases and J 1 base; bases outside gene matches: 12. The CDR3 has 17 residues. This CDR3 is CASSLKTGTSVSYEQYF. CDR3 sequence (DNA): TGTGCCAGCTCTCTTAAAACCGGGACTAGCGTTTCCTACGAGCAGTACTTC.

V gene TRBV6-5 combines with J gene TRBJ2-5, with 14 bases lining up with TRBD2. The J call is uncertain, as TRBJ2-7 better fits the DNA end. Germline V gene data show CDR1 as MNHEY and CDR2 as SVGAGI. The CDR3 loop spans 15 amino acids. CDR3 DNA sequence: TGTGCCAGCAGGGCTGGGACTAGCGGGAGTTACGAGCAGTACTTC. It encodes CASRAGTSGSYEQYF.

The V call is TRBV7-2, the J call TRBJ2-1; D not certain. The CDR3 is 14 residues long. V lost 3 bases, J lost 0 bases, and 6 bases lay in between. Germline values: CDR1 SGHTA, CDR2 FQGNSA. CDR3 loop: CASSFRSSYNEQFF. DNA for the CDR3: TGTGCCAGCAGCTTCAGGAGCTCCTACAATGAGCAGTTCTTC. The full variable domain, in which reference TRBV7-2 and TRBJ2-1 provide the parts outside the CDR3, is GAGVSQSPSNKVTEKGKDVELRCDPISGHTALYWYRQSLGQGLEFLIYFQGNSAPDKSGLPSDRFSAERTGGSVSTLTIQRTQQEDSAVYLCASSFRSSYNEQFFGPGTRLTVL.

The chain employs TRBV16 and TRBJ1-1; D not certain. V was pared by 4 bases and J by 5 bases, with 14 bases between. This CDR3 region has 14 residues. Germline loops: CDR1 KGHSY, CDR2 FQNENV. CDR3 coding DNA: TGTGCCAGCAGCCTCGCCATGGCCCGGACTGAAGCTTTCTTT. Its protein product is CASSLAMARTEAFF. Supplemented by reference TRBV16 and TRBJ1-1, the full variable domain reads GEEVAQTPKHLVRGEGQKAKLYCAPIKGHSYVFWYQQVLKNEFKFLISFQNENVFDETGMPKERFSAKCLPNSPCSLEIQATKLEDSAVYFCASSLAMARTEAFFGQGTRLTVV.

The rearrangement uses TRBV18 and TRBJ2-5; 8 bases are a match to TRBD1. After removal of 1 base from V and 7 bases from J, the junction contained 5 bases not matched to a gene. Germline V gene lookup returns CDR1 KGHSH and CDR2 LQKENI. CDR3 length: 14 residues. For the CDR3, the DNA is TGTGCCAGCTCACCACGGGAAGGGACAGGGACCCAGTACTTC. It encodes CASSPREGTGTQYF.

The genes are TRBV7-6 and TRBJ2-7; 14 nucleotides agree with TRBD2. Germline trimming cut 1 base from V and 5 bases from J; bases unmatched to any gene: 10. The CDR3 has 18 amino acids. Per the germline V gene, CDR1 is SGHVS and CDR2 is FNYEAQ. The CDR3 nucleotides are TGTGCCAGCAGCTTAGATTGGGGGACTAGCGGGAGTTGGAACGAGCAGTACTTC. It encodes CASSLDWGTSGSWNEQYF. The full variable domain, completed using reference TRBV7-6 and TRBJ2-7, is GAGVSQSPRYKVTKRGQDVALRCDPISGHVSLYWYRQALGQGPEFLTYFNYEAQQDKSGLPNDRFSAERPEGSISTLTIQRTEQRDSAMYRCASSLDWGTSGSWNEQYFGPGTRLTVT.

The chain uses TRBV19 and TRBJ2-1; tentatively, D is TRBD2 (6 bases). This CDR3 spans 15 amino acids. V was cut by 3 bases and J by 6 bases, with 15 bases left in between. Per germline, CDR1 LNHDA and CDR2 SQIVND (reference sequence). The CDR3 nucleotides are TGTGCCAGTAGTATTACCGCGAGGCGGGGCAATGAGCAGTTCTTC. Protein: CASSITARRGNEQFF.

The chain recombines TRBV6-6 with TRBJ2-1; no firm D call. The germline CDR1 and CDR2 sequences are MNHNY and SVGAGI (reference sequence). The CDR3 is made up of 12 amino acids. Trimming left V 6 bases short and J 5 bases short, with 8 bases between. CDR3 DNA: TGTGCCAGCAGCCGATCTGACAATGAGCAGTTCTTC. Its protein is CASSRSDNEQFF.

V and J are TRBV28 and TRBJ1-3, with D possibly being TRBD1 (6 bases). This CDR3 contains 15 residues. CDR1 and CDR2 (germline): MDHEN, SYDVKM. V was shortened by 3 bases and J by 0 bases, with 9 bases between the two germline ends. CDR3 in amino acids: CASSFPDSSGNTIYF. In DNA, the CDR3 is TGTGCCAGCAGTTTTCCGGACAGCTCTGGAAACACCATATATTTT.